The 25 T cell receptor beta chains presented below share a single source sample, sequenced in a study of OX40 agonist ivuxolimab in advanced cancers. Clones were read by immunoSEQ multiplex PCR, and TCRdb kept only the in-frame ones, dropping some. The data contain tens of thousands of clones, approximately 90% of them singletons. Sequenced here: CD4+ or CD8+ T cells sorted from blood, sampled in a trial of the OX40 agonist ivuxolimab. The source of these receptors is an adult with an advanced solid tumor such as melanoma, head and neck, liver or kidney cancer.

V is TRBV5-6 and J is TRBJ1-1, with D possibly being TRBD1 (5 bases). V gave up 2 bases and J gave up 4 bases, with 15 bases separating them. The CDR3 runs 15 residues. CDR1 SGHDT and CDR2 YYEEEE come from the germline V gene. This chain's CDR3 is CASSFRRVGGTEAFF. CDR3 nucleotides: TGTGCCAGCAGCTTCCGCAGGGTTGGGGGCACTGAAGCTTTCTTT.

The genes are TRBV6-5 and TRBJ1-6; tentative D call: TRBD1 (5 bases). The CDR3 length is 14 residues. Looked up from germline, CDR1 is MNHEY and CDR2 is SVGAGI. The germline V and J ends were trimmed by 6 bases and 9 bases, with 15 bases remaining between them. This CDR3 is CASSPGPSRSPLHF. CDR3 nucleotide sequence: TGTGCCAGCAGCCCGGGACCTTCACGTTCACCCCTCCACTTT.

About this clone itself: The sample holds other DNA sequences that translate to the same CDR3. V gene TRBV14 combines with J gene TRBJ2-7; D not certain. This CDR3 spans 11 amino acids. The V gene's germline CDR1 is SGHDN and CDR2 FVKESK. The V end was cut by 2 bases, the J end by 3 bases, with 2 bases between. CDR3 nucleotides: TGTGCCAGCAGCCAAAGCTACGAGCAGTACTTC. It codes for CASSQSYEQYF.

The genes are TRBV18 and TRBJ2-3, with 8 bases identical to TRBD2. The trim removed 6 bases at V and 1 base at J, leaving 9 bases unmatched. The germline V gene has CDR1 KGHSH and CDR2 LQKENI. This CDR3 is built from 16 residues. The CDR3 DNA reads TGTGCCAGCTCTCGAACCCCGCGGGGGGGCACAGATACGCAGTATTTT. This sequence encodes CASSRTPRGGTDTQYF.

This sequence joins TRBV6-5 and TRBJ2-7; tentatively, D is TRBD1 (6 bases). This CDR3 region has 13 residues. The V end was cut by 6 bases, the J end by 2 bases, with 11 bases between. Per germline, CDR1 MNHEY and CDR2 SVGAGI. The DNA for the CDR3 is TGTGCCAGCAGGGGGGCTTCCCCCTACGAGCAGTACTTC. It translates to CASRGASPYEQYF.

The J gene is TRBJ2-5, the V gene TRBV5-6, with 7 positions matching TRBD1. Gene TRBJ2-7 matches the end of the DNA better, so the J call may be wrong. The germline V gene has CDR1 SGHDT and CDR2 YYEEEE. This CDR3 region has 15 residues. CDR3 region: CASSSLDGTDYEQYF. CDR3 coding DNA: TGTGCCAGCAGCTCCCTAGACGGGACAGACTACGAGCAGTACTTC.

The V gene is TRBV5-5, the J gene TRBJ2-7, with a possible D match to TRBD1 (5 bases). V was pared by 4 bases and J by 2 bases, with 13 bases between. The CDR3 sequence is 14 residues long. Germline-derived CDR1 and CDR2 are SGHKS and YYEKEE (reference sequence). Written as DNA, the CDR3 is TGTGCCAGCAGCAGCAGGGCGGAAACCTACGAGCAGTACTTC. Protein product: CASSSRAETYEQYF.

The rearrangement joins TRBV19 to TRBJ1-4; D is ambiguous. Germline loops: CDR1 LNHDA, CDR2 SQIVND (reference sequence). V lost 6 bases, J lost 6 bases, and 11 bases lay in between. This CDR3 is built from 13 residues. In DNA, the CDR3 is TGTGCCAGTAGCCCAGTGGTGGATGAAAAACTGTTTTTT. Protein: CASSPVVDEKLFF.

CDR3 region: CASSPHRRRDTDTQYF. The CDR3 DNA is TGTGCCAGCTCCCCTCACCGACGTCGCGACACAGATACGCAGTATTTT. The chain recombines TRBV27 with TRBJ2-3; the D is unclear. CDR1 and CDR2 (germline): MNHEY, SMNVEV (reference sequence). V gave up 8 bases and J gave up 2 bases, with 20 bases separating them. The CDR3 loop spans 16 amino acids.

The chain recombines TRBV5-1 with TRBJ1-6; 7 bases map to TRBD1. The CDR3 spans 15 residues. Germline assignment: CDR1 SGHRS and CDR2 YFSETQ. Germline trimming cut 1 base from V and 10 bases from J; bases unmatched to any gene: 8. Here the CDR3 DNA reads TGCGCCAGCAGCTTGAGGCAGGGGGGAGAATCACCCCTCCACTTT. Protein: CASSLRQGGESPLHF.

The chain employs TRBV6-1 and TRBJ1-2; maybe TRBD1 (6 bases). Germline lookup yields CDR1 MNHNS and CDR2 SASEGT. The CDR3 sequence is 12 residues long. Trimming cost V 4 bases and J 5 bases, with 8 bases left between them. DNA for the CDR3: TGTGCCAGCAGTGCCGGACAGTATGGCTACACCTTC. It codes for CASSAGQYGYTF.

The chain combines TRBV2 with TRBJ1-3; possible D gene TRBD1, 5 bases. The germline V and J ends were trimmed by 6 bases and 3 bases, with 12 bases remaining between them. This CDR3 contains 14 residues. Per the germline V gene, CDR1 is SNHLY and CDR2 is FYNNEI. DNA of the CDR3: TGTGCCAGCAGGCAGGGAGTCGGTGGAAACACCATATATTTT. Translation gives CASRQGVGGNTIYF.

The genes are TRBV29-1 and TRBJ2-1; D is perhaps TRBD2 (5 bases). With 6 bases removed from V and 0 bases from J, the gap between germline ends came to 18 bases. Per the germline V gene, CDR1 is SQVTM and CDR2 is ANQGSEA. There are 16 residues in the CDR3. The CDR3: CSVAAYRRSSYNEQFF. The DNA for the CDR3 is TGCAGCGTAGCCGCGTACCGGAGGAGCTCCTACAATGAGCAGTTCTTC.

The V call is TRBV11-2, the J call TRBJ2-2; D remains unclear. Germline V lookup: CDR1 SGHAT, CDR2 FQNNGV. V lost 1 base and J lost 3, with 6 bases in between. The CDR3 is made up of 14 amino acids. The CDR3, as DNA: TGTGCCAGCAGCTTAGCTCATCACACCGGGGAGCTGTTTTTT. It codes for CASSLAHHTGELFF.

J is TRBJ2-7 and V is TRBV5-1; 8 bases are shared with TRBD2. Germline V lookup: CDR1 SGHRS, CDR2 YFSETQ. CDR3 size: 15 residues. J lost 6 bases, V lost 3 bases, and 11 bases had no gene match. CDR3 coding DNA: TGCGCCAGCAGCTCGGACGGGAGGGCCTCAGGCGAGCAGTACTTC. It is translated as CASSSDGRASGEQYF. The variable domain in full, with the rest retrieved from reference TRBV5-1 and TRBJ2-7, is KAGVTQTPRYLIKTRGQQVTLSCSPISGHRSVSWYQQTPGQGLQFLFEYFSETQRNKGNFPGRFSGRQFSNSRSEMNVSTLELGDSALYLCASSSDGRASGEQYFGPGTRLTVT.

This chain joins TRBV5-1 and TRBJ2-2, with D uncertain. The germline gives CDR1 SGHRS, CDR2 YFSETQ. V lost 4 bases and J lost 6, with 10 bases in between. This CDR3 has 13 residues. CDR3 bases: TGCGCCAGCAGCCTTATGCCCGCCGGGGAGCTGTTTTTT. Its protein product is CASSLMPAGELFF.

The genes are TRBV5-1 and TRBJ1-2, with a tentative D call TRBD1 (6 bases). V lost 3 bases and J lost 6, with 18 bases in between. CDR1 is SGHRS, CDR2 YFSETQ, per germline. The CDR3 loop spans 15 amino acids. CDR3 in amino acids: CASSWTSAGENGYTF. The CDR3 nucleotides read TGCGCCAGCAGCTGGACGTCGGCAGGGGAGAATGGCTACACCTTC.

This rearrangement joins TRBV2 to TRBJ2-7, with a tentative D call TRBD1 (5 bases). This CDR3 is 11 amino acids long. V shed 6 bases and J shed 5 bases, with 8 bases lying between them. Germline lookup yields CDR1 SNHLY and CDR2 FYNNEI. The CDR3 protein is CASSRVDEQYF. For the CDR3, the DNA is TGTGCCAGCAGCAGGGTAGACGAGCAGTACTTC.

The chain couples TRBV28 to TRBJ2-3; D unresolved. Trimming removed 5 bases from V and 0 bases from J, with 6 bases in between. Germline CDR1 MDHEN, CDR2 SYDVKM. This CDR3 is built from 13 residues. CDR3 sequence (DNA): TGTGCCAGCAGTCCCTATAGCACAGATACGCAGTATTTT. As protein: CASSPYSTDTQYF.

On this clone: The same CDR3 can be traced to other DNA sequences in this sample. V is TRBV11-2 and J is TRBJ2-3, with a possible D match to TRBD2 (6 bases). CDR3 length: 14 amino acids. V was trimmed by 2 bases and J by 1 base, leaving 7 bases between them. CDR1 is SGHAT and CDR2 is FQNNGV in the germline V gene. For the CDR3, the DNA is TGTGCCAGCAGCTTATCGGGAGGCACAGATACGCAGTATTTT. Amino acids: CASSLSGGTDTQYF. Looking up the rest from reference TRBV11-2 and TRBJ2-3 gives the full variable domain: EAGVAQSPRYKIIEKRQSVAFWCNPISGHATLYWYQQILGQGPKLLIQFQNNGVVDDSQLPKDRFSAERLKGVDSTLKIQPAKLEDSAVYLCASSLSGGTDTQYFGPGTRLTVL.

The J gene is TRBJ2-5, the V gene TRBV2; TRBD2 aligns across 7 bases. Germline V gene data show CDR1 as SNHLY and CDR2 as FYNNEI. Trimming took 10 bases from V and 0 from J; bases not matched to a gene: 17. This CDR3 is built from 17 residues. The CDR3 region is CATQAGVSGLYQETQYF. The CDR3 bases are TGTGCCACCCAAGCTGGAGTTAGCGGGCTGTACCAAGAGACCCAGTACTTC.

CDR3 in DNA: TGCAGCGTTGAAGGGACCTACGAGCAGTACTTC. Protein product: CSVEGTYEQYF. This sequence joins TRBV29-1 and TRBJ2-7, with D unclear. The ends were cut back, 1 base at V and 2 bases at J, with 3 bases in the middle. Germline loops: CDR1 SQVTM, CDR2 ANQGSEA. This CDR3 comprises 11 residues.

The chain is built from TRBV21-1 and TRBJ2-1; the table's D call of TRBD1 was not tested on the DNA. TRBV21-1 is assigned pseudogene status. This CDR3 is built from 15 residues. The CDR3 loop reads CASSIPGQSYNEQFF. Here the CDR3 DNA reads TGTGCCAGCAGCATTCCGGGACAGTCCTACAATGAGCAGTTCTTC.

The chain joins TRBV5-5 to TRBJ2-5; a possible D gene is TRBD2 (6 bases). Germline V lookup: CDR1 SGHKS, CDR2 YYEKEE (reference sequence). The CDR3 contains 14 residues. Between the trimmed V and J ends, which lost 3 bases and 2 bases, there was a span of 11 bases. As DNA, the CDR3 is TGTGCCAGCAGCTACGGGACTTTTCAAGAGACCCAGTACTTC. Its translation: CASSYGTFQETQYF.

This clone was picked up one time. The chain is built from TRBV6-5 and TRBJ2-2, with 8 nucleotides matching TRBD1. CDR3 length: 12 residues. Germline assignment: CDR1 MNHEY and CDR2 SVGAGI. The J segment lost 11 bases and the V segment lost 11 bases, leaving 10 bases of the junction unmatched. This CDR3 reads CAGSDRAPELFF. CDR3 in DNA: TGTGCCGGCTCGGACAGGGCCCCTGAGCTGTTTTTT.